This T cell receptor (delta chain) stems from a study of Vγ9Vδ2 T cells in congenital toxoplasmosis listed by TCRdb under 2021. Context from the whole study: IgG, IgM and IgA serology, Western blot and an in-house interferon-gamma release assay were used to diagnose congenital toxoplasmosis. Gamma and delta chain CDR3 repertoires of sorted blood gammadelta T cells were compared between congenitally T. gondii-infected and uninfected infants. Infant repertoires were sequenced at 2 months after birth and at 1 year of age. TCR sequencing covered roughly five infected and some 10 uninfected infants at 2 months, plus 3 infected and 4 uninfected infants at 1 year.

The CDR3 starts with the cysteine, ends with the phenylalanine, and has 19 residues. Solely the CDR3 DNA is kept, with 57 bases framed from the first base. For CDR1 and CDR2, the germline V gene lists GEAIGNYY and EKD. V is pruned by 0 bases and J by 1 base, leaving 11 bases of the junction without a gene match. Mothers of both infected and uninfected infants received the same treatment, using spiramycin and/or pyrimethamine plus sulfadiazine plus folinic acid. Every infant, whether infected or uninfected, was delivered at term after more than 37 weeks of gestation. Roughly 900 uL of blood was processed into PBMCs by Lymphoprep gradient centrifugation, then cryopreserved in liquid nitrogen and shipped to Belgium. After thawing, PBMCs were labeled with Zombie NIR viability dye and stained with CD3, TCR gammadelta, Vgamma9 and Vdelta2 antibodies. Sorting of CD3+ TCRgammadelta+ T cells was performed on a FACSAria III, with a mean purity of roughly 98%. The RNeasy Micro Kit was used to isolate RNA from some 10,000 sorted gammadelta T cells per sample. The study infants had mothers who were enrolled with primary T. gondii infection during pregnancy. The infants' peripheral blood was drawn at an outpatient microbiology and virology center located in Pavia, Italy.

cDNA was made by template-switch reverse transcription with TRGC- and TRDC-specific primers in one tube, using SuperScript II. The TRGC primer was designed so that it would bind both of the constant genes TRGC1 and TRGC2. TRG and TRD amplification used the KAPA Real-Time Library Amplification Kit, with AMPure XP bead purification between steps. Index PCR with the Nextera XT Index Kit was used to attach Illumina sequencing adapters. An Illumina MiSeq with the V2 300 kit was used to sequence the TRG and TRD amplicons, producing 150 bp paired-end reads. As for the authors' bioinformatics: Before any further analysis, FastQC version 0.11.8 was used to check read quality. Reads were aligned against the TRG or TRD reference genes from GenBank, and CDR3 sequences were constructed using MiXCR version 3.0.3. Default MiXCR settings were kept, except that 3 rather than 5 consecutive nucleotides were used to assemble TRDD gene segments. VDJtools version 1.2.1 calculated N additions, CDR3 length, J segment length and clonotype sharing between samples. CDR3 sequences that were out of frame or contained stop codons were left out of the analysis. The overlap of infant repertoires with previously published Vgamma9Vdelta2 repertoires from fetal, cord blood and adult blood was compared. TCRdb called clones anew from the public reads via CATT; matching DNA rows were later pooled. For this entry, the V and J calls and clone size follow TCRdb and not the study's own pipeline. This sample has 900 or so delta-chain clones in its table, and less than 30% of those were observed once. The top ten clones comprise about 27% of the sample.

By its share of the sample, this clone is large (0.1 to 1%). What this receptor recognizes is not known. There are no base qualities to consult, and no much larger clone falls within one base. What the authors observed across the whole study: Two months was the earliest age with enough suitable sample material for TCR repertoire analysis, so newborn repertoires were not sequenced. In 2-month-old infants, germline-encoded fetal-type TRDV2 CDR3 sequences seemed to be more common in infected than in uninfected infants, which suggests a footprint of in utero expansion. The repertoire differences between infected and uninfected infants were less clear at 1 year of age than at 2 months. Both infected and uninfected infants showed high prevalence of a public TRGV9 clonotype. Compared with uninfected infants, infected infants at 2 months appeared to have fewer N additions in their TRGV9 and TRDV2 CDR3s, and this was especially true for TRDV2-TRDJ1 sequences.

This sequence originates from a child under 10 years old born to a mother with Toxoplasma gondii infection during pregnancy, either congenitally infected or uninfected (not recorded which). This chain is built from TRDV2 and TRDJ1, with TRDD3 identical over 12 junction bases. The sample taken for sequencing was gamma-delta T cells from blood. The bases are TGTGCCTGTGACACCGTACTACTGGGGGATACTTATGTCACCGATAAACTCATCTTT. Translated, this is CACDTVLLGDTYVTDKLIF.